This T cell receptor beta chain came from a study of T cells in Graves' hyperthyroidism and ophthalmopathy. The study, taken as a whole, reports: Most expanded thyroid clonotypes above 0.001 also appeared in blood.

This clonotype was seen only a few times. Its cognate antigen is unknown. At one end, the junction sequence differs from germline, possibly due to a read error. The germline V gene has CDR1 SSHAT and CDR2 FNYEAQ (reference sequence). This CDR3 is 14 amino acids long. The source material, RNA transcripts, was used to amplify TCR beta CDR3 regions. Carried out on the TCR CDR3, a first-round RT-PCR used the HTBI primer set. One entry per CDR3 protein results from TCRdb running MiXCR on the multiplex PCR reads. The sample includes approximately 610,000 distinct CDR3 sequences, 14% to 15% of them seen just once.

The TCR comes from a middle-aged woman with Graves' ophthalmopathy. Sequences were obtained from blood. The genes are TRBV7-7 and TRBJ2-2; a weak D match, TRBD1 (5 bases). CDR3 nucleotides: TGTGCTAGCAGCTGGGGCGACGGACCCGGGGAGCTGTTTTTT. Encoded protein: CASSWGDGPGELFF.